This T cell receptor beta chain was documented in a study of blood T cell repertoires in COVID-19. V was cut by 0 bases and J by 4 bases, with 14 bases left in between. The germline gives CDR1 SGHRS, CDR2 YFSETQ. The CDR3 totals 16 residues. Original data processing: Counts of nucleated cells, estimated from reference gene primer amplification, were obtained. Method: immunoSEQ multiplex PCR; TCRdb's copy keeps in-frame clones and lacks some. That table furnishes V, J and clone size, whereas the DNA furnished D and trimming. This sample has 260,000 or so clones, with around 83% found just once. This clonotype was sampled from an elderly man with acute or convalescent COVID-19. The sample consisted of peripheral blood. This chain joins TRBV5-1 and TRBJ1-3, with TRBD1 as a possible D gene (6 bases). In DNA form, the CDR3 reads TGCGCCAGCAGCTTGGAGTCAGGGGCGAGAGGAAACACCATATATTTT. Its translation is CASSLESGARGNTIYF.